This entry lists 6 T cell receptor beta chains sequenced from one sample in a study of T-cell memory formation after mild COVID-19. TCRdb reanalysed the 5' RACE reads using MiXCR and keeps one entry per CDR3 protein. Of about 340,000 distinct CDR3 sequences in the sample, more than 15% are singletons; the top ten hold 20% to 25%. Sequenced material: PBMCs or a T cell subset sorted from them (not recorded which). The source is a man between 18 and 29 years old who had mild COVID-19 (a few samples of this study predate the infection). Cell type and time point are not known.

CDR3 bases: TGTGCCTGGAGCAGGGCTCCTATCTACGAGCAGTACTTC. Protein: CAWSRAPIYEQYF. This chain uses TRBV30 with TRBJ2-7; D might be TRBD1 (5 bases). This CDR3 has 13 amino acids. Germline V gene data show CDR1 as GTSNPN and CDR2 as SVGIG (reference sequence). The V end was cut by 3 bases, the J end by 3 bases, with 12 bases between. The whole variable domain, remainder taken from reference TRBV30 and TRBJ2-7, is SQTIHQWPATLVQPVGSPLSLECTVEGTSNPNLYWYRQAAGRGLQLLFYSVGIGQISSEVPQNLSASRPQDRQFILSSKKLLLSDSGFYLCAWSRAPIYEQYFGPGTRLTVT.

The chain combines TRBV18 with TRBJ1-1, with D perhaps matching TRBD1 (6 bases). The CDR3 runs to 13 residues. Between the trimmed V and J ends, which lost 6 bases and 4 bases, there was a span of 12 bases. Per germline, CDR1 KGHSH and CDR2 LQKENI. CDR3: CASSAQQGTEAFF. CDR3 nucleotides: TGTGCCAGCTCCGCACAACAGGGCACTGAAGCTTTCTTT.

This clonotype was counted only a few times. V usage is TRBV7-2 and J usage is TRBJ1-2; D is uncertain. The ends were cut back, 6 bases at V and 7 bases at J, with 18 bases in the middle. The germline V gene encodes CDR1 SGHTA and CDR2 FQGNSA. There are 14 residues in the CDR3. CDR3 residues: CASRLSRLPGGYTF. In nucleotides, the CDR3 is TGTGCCAGCAGGTTAAGCAGGCTCCCGGGTGGCTACACCTTC. The full variable domain, rest sourced from reference TRBV7-2 and TRBJ1-2, is GAGVSQSPSNKVTEKGKDVELRCDPISGHTALYWYRQSLGQGLEFLIYFQGNSAPDKSGLPSDRFSAERTGGSVSTLTIQRTQQEDSAVYLCASRLSRLPGGYTFGSGTRLTVV.

Of note for this clonotype: Sequence at one end of the junction differs from germline and may be a read error. This chain connects TRBV5-1 to TRBJ2-7, with 7 bases lining up with TRBD2. Germline V lookup: CDR1 SGHRS, CDR2 YFSETQ. This CDR3 has 18 residues. DNA of the CDR3: TGCGACAGCAGTCCATGGGGGTTGGAGGCGGGGGACTCCTACGAGCAGTACTTC. This codes for CDSSPWGLEAGDSYEQYF. Supplemented by reference TRBV5-1 and TRBJ2-7, the full variable domain reads KAGVTQTPRYLIKTRGQQVTLSCSPISGHRSVSWYQQTPGQGLQFLFEYFSETQRNKGNFPGRFSGRQFSNSRSEMNVSTLELGDSALYLCDSSPWGLEAGDSYEQYFGPGTRLTVT.

In its sample, this clonotype was seen a few times. The V and J genes are TRBV7-9 and TRBJ2-2; D gene unclear. Germline loops: CDR1 SEHNR, CDR2 FQNEAQ (reference sequence). Trimming removed 10 bases at V and 8 bases at J, with 11 bases between. The CDR3 extends over 11 amino acids. The CDR3 DNA reads as TGTGCCACTCACCTTGCTGGGGAGCTGTTTTTT. Encoded protein: CATHLAGELFF. Combining the CDR3 with reference TRBV7-9 and TRBJ2-2 gives the whole variable domain DTGVSQNPRHKITKRGQNVTFRCDPISEHNRLYWYRQTLGQGPEFLTYFQNEAQLEKSRLLSDRFSAERPKGSFSTLEIQRTEQGDSAMYLCATHLAGELFFGEGSRLTVL.

The chain couples TRBV11-1 to TRBJ1-4; the D is unclear. The CDR3 extends over 13 amino acids. Germline values: CDR1 SGHAT, CDR2 FQDESV (reference sequence). The V and J ends lost 5 bases and 5 bases respectively, with 9 bases between them. The CDR3, as DNA: TGTGCCAGCAGCGACGGGAGGAATGAAAAACTGTTTTTT. This sequence encodes CASSDGRNEKLFF.